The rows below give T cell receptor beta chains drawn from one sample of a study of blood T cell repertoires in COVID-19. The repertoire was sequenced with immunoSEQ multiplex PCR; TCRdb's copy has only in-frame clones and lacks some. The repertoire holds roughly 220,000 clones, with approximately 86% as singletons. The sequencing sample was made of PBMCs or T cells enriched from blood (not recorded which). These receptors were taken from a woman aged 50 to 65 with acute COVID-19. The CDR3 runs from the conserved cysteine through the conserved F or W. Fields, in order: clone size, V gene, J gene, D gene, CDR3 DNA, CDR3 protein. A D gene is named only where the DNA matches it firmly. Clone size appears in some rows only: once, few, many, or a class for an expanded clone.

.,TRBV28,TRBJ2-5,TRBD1,TGTGCCAGCAGTTTATTGGCAGGGGGCGAGACCCAGTACTTC,CASSLLAGGETQYF
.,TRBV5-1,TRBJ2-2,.,TGCGCCAGGCTGGGCCTACAGGCGAACACCGGGGAGCTGTTTTTT,CARLGLQANTGELFF
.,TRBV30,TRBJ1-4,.,TGTGCCTGGAGTGTACTACCGCGAAATGAAAAACTGTTTTTT,CAWSVLPRNEKLFF
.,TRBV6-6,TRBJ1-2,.,TGTGCCAGCAGTAGGACAGTTGGCTACACCTTC,CASSRTVGYTF
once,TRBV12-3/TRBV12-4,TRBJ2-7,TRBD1,TGTGCCAGCAGGCAGGGGGCAACCTACGAGCAGTACTTC,CASRQGATYEQYF
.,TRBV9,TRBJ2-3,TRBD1,TGTGCCAGCAGCATACAGGGGGCAGGCACAGATACGCAGTATTTT,CASSIQGAGTDTQYF
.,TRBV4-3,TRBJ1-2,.,TGCGCCAGCAGCCAAGAATGGGCAACAGCTAACTATGGCTACACCTTC,CASSQEWATANYGYTF
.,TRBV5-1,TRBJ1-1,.,TGCGCCAGCAGCAAGGGGGAATGGAACACTGAAGCTTTCTTT,CASSKGEWNTEAFF
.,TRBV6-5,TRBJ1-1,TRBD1,TGTGCCAGCAGACCGACAGGGGGGAACACTGAAGCTTTCTTT,CASRPTGGNTEAFF
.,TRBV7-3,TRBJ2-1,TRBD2,TGTGCCAGCAGCCCCTCTAGCGGGAGGGGGTACAATGAGCAGTTCTTC,CASSPSSGRGYNEQFF
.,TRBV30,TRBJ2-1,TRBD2,TGTGCCTGGACTAGCGGGACCTCCTACAATGAGCAGTTCTTC,CAWTSGTSYNEQFF
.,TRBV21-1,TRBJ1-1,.,TGTGCCAGCGACACAGGGGGCTTTCAGAACACTGAAGCTTTCTTT,CASDTGGFQNTEAFF
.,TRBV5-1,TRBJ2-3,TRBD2,TGCGCCAGCAGCTTGGGACTGGGGAGGGAGGGAGGCACAGATACGCAGTATTTT,CASSLGLGREGGTDTQYF
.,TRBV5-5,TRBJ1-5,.,TGTGCCAGCAGCTTGGACGGGGATTATCAGCCCCAGCATTTT,CASSLDGDYQPQHF
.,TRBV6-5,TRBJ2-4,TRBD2,TGTGCCAGCAGTTACGGGACTAGCGGGAGTAACATTCAGTACTTC,CASSYGTSGSNIQYF
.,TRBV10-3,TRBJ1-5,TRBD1,TGTGCCATCAGGGGGACAGGGAATGGGCCCCAGCATTTT,CAIRGTGNGPQHF
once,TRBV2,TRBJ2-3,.,TGTGCCACCATCGAGACAGATACGCAGTATTTT,CATIETDTQYF
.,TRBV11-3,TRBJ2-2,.,TGTGCCAGCAGCTTCGGGACAAGCAACACCGGGGAGCTGTTTTTT,CASSFGTSNTGELFF
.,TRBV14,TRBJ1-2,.,TGTGCCAGCAGCCAGGACGGGAGGGATGGCTACACCTTC,CASSQDGRDGYTF
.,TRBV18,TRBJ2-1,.,TGTGCCAGCTCACCAATGCGAGTAGTCGATGAGCAGTTCTTC,CASSPMRVVDEQFF
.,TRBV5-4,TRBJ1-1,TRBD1,TGTGCCAGCAGCTTGCGGGACAGGGGGCAAATGAACACTGAAGCTTTCTTT,CASSLRDRGQMNTEAFF
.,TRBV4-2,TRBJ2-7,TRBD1,TGTGCCAGCAGCTTCTACCGGGACAGCTCCTACGAGCAGTACTTC,CASSFYRDSSYEQYF
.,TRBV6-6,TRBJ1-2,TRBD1,TGTGCCACCGGGACAGGGGGCAGGGGCTACACCTTC,CATGTGGRGYTF
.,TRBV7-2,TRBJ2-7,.,TGTGCCAGCAGCTTAGTTCGGAGCTCCTACGAGCAGTACTTC,CASSLVRSSYEQYF
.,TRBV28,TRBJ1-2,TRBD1,TGTGCCAGCAGTTCACCCGGGACAGGGGGTAACTATGGCTACACCTTC,CASSSPGTGGNYGYTF
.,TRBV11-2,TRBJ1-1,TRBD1,TGTGCCAGCAGCTTACGGGGGACAGTAAGGGCGAACACTGAAGCTTTCTTT,CASSLRGTVRANTEAFF
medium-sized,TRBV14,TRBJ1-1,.,TGTGCCAGCAGCCAAGCAGGGGCCCTGAACACTGAAGCTTTCTTT,CASSQAGALNTEAFF
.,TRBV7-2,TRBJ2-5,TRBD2,TGTGCCAGCAGCTCTTCACAGCTAGCGGGAGTCAAAGAGACCCAGTACTTC,CASSSSQLAGVKETQYF
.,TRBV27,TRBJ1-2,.,TGTGCCAGCAGACCGACAGGCTCTAACTATGGCTACACCTTC,CASRPTGSNYGYTF
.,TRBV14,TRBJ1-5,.,TGTGCCAGCAGCCAAGATGGTCAGTGGGCCAGGGGCAATCAGCCCCAGCATTTT,CASSQDGQWARGNQPQHF
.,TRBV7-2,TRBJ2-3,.,TGTGCCAGCAGCTTATCGGCTAGCGGCACAGATACGCAGTATTTT,CASSLSASGTDTQYF
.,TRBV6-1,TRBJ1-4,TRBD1,TGTGCCAGCAGTGGAATCCGCCTGGGACAGGGAAAGGAAAAACTGTTTTTT,CASSGIRLGQGKEKLFF
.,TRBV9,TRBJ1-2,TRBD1,TGTGCCAGCAGCGCGGGACAGGGGCCTAACTATGGCTACACCTTC,CASSAGQGPNYGYTF
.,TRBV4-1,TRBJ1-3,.,TGCGCCAGCAGCCAAGAAGCGCTTTACTCTGGAAACACCATATATTTT,CASSQEALYSGNTIYF
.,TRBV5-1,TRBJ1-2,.,TGCGCCAGCAGCTCCCAGGGTCACTATGGCTACACCTTC,CASSSQGHYGYTF
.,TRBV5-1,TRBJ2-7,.,TGCGCCAGCAGCTTGGGAGGTCACGGTTCCCAGTCCTACGAGCAGTACTTC,CASSLGGHGSQSYEQYF
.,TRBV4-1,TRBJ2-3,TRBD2,TGCGCCAGCAGCCAATCGACTAGCGGGAGTGCAGATACGCAGTATTTT,CASSQSTSGSADTQYF
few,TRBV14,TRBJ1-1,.,TGTGCCAGCAGCCAACTCTCTATGAACACTGAAGCTTTCTTT,CASSQLSMNTEAFF
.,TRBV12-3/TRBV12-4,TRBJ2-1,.,TGTGCCAGCAGTTCGTTGTACAATGAGCAGTTCTTC,CASSSLYNEQFF
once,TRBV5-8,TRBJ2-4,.,TGTGCCAGCAGCTTACCGGGACAAAAAAACATTCAGTACTTC,CASSLPGQKNIQYF
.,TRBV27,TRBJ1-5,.,TGTGCCAGCAGTTTAACCGGGTATAGCAATCAGCCCCAGCATTTT,CASSLTGYSNQPQHF
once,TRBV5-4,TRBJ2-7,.,TGTGCCAGCAGCCCGACAGGTGGGAACGAGCAGTACTTC,CASSPTGGNEQYF
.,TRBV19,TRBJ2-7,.,TGTGCCAGTAGCAAGCAATTCTCCTACGAGCAGTACTTC,CASSKQFSYEQYF
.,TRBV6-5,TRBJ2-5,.,TGTGCCAGCAGTTACGAGGGGGAAGAGACCCAGTACTTC,CASSYEGEETQYF
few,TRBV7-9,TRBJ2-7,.,TGTGCCAGCAGCTTAACGGGGACCTACGAGCAGTACTTC,CASSLTGTYEQYF
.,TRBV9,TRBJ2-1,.,TGTGCCAGCAGCGCACCCCGGGACACAGAAAACAATGAGCAGTTCTTC,CASSAPRDTENNEQFF
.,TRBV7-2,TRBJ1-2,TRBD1,TGTGCCAGCAGCTTTGGCAGGGGGGAAAGTGGCTACACCTTC,CASSFGRGESGYTF
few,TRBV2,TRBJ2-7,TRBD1,TGTGCCAGCAATACGGACAGGACCTACGAGCAGTACTTC,CASNTDRTYEQYF
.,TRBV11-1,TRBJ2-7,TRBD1,TGTGCCAGCAGCTCCAGGACAGGGTGGGAGGACGAGCAGTACTTC,CASSSRTGWEDEQYF
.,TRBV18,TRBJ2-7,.,TGTGCCAGCTCACCTAGCTCGCTCGGGAACGAGCAGTACTTC,CASSPSSLGNEQYF
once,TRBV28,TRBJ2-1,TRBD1,TGTGCCAGCAGTTTACTCCCGCCTGGACAGGGGGGCGGCGGTGGGGAGCAGTTCTTC,CASSLLPPGQGGGGGEQFF
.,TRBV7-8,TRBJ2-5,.,TGTGCCAGCAGCCGGGGGCGAGAGACCCAGTACTTC,CASSRGRETQYF
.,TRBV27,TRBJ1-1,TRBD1,TGTGCCAGCAGGAGACGACCGGACAGGGGATTTTTCTTTGACACTGAAGCTTTCTTT,CASRRRPDRGFFFDTEAFF
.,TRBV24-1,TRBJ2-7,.,TGTGCCACCAGTGATTGGCACAGTCGCGAGCAGTACTTC,CATSDWHSREQYF
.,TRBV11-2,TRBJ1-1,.,TGTGCCAGCAGCTTCCCTAGGGGGGGGAACACTGAAGCTTTCTTT,CASSFPRGGNTEAFF